The TCR beta chain under discussion was sequenced for a study of T cells in Graves' hyperthyroidism and ophthalmopathy. RNA transcripts were the template for amplifying TCR beta CDR3 regions. The HTBI primer set drove a first-round RT-PCR of the TCR CDR3. TCRdb itself ran the multiplex PCR reads through MiXCR, one entry per CDR3 protein. This table holds about 290,000 distinct CDR3 sequences, more than 10% found once. Study-wide results and limits: Most thyroid-expanded clonotypes above 0.001 were also found in blood. Ophthalmopathy was separated from stable hyperthyroidism by a 13 V-J model.

The CDR3 spans 16 residues. CDR1 is SGHRS and CDR2 is YFSETQ in the germline V gene. Trimming took off 0 bases at V and 2 bases at J, with 13 bases between the two ends. With a duration under 2 months, the hyperthyroidism was newly diagnosed in patients aged 18 to 65. PBMCs stemmed from 10 ml fresh peripheral blood. This clonotype was picked up many times. Its antigen is undetermined. The TCR was taken from a woman aged 25 to 39 with Graves' hyperthyroidism that later progressed to Graves' ophthalmopathy. The chain links TRBV5-1 to TRBJ2-3; tentative D call: TRBD2 (6 bases). The sample was blood. The CDR3 here is CASSLGPGEITDTQYF. The DNA for the CDR3 is TGCGCCAGCAGCTTGGGACCGGGAGAGATCACAGATACGCAGTATTTT.